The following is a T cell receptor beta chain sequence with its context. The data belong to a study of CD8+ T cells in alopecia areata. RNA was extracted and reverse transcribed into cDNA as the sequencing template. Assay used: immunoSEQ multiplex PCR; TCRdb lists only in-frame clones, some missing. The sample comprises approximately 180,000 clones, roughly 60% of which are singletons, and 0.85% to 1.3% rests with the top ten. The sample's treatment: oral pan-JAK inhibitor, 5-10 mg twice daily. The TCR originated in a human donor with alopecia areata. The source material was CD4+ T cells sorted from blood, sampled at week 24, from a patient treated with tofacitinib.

CDR3 nucleotide sequence: TGTGCCAGCAGGACGGGTGAGGCGCAGTATTTT. This codes for CASRTGEAQYF. V usage is TRBV27 and J usage is TRBJ2-3; D call uncertain. Germline V lookup: CDR1 MNHEY, CDR2 SMNVEV (reference sequence). The CDR3 runs 11 residues. The ends were cut back, 6 bases at V and 10 bases at J, with 11 bases in the middle.